What follows are 32 T cell receptor beta chains derived from one specimen sequenced in a study of blood T cell repertoires in COVID-19. Generated by immunoSEQ multiplex PCR, the TCRdb table keeps only in-frame clones and is missing some. The table has 70,000 to 100,000 clones, roughly 85% seen once. Sequencing input: peripheral blood. The receptors come from a human donor in a cohort sampled during active COVID-19.

This sequence joins TRBV28 and TRBJ2-1; 7 positions match TRBD2. CDR1 MDHEN and CDR2 SYDVKM come from the germline V gene. Losses at the gene ends were 7 bases for V and 3 bases for J; bases not matched to a gene: 3. CDR3 length: 13 residues. The CDR3 reads CASNSGGYNEQFF. In nucleotides, the CDR3 is TGTGCCAGCAATTCGGGGGGCTACAATGAGCAGTTCTTC.

The genes are TRBV9 and TRBJ2-2; 8 bases line up with TRBD2. The V segment lost 3 bases and the J segment 3 bases; nucleotides outside the gene matches: 16. This CDR3 is 19 amino acids long. Germline CDR1 is SGDLS and CDR2 is YYNGEE. CDR3 residues: CASSDPTSASGVDTGELFF. The DNA of the CDR3 is TGTGCCAGCAGCGACCCGACTAGCGCGAGCGGGGTGGACACCGGGGAGCTGTTTTTT.

The rearrangement joins TRBV11-3 to TRBJ2-7; 7 bases match TRBD2. The trim removed 3 bases at V and 1 base at J, leaving 12 bases unmatched. Looked up from germline, CDR1 is SGHNT and CDR2 is YENEEA. The CDR3 runs to 17 residues. The CDR3 is CASSFDLGGSVSYEQYF. CDR3 nucleotide sequence: TGTGCCAGCAGCTTTGACTTGGGCGGGAGCGTGTCCTACGAGCAGTACTTC. The full variable domain, in which reference TRBV11-3 and TRBJ2-7 provide the parts outside the CDR3, is EAGVVQSPRYKIIEKKQPVAFWCNPISGHNTLYWYLQNLGQGPELLIRYENEEAVDDSQLPKDRFSAERLKGVDSTLKIQPAELGDSAVYLCASSFDLGGSVSYEQYFGPGTRLTVT.

This sequence joins TRBV5-1 and TRBJ2-3, with TRBD2 matching over 7 bases. The junction had 10 bases not matched to a gene; V was cut back by 4 bases and J by 14 bases. Germline values: CDR1 SGHRS, CDR2 YFSETQ. CDR3 size: 12 residues. The CDR3: CASSPPGLILYF. CDR3 coding DNA: TGCGCCAGCAGCCCGCCGGGACTAATTCTGTATTTT. Combining the CDR3 with reference TRBV5-1 and TRBJ2-3 gives the whole variable domain KAGVTQTPRYLIKTRGQQVTLSCSPISGHRSVSWYQQTPGQGLQFLFEYFSETQRNKGNFPGRFSGRQFSNSRSEMNVSTLELGDSALYLCASSPPGLILYFGPGTRLTVL.

The V and J genes are TRBV9 and TRBJ2-1; D possibly corresponds to TRBD2 (5 bases). Germline CDR1 reads SGDLS; CDR2 reads YYNGEE. CDR3 size: 15 residues. V shed 1 base and J shed 6 bases, with 14 bases lying between them. The CDR3 nucleotides read TGTGCCAGCAGCGTACTCAGCGGCGGCCGCAATGAGCAGTTCTTC. Protein product: CASSVLSGGRNEQFF.

The V call is TRBV10-3, the J call TRBJ2-5; weak D call: TRBD2 (5 bases). V was pared by 10 bases and J by 5 bases, with 17 bases between. The CDR3 contains 13 residues. Germline loops: CDR1 ENHRY, CDR2 SYGVKD. DNA of the CDR3: TGTGCCACAACGGAGAGGGAGTTCGAGACCCAGTACTTC. As protein: CATTEREFETQYF.

The chain uses TRBV5-1 and TRBJ2-1, with TRBD2 identical over 7 bases. J was trimmed by 8 bases and V by 2 bases; bases with no gene match: 10. Germline CDR1 is SGHRS and CDR2 is YFSETQ. This CDR3 contains 15 residues. The CDR3 sequence is CASSFLGLQTDEQFF. The CDR3 DNA reads TGCGCCAGCAGCTTCTTGGGACTACAGACCGATGAGCAGTTCTTC.

The genes are TRBV11-1 and TRBJ1-2; D is ambiguous. This CDR3 spans 15 amino acids. V was pared by 5 bases and J by 4 bases, with 17 bases between. The germline V gene has CDR1 SGHAT and CDR2 FQDESV (reference sequence). CDR3 DNA: TGTGCCAGCAGCCAAACGAGCGGCACCATCTATGGCTACACCTTC. As protein: CASSQTSGTIYGYTF.

The rearrangement joins TRBV9 to TRBJ2-5; 7 bases line up with TRBD2. V dropped 0 bases and J dropped 5; count of bases not matched to a gene: 16. The length of the CDR3 is 18 residues. Germline lookup yields CDR1 SGDLS and CDR2 YYNGEE. CDR3 sequence reads: CASSVEGDSSGNRETQYF. In DNA, the CDR3 is TGTGCCAGCAGCGTAGAAGGAGACAGCAGCGGGAATCGGGAGACCCAGTACTTC.

The V gene is TRBV19, the J gene TRBJ2-7; tentatively, D is TRBD1 (5 bases). There are 15 residues in the CDR3. Germline CDR1 reads LNHDA; CDR2 reads SQIVND (reference sequence). V lost 3 bases, J lost 2 bases, and 14 bases lay in between. In nucleotides, the CDR3 is TGTGCCAGTAGTATTGGGGCAGGCTACCCCTACGAGCAGTACTTC. It encodes CASSIGAGYPYEQYF. Drawing the rest from reference TRBV19 and TRBJ2-7, the complete variable domain is DGGITQSPKYLFRKEGQNVTLSCEQNLNHDAMYWYRQDPGQGLRLIYYSQIVNDFQKGDIAEGYSVSREKKESFPLTVTSAQKNPTAFYLCASSIGAGYPYEQYFGPGTRLTVT.

The chain is built from TRBV5-4 and TRBJ1-6, with 7 nucleotides matching TRBD1. In germline, CDR1 is SGHNT, CDR2 YYREEE (reference sequence). V lost 3 bases to trimming and J lost 4 bases; unmatched junction nucleotides: 7. This CDR3 region has 16 residues. The CDR3 loop is CASSSTRQGYNSPLHF. The DNA of the CDR3 is TGTGCCAGCAGCTCAACCAGACAGGGTTATAATTCACCCCTCCACTTT.

This rearrangement joins TRBV9 to TRBJ2-1; possible D gene TRBD2, 6 bases. The CDR3 is 14 amino acids. With 3 bases removed from V and 8 bases from J, the gap between germline ends came to 15 bases. Germline V gene data show CDR1 as SGDLS and CDR2 as YYNGEE. The CDR3 nucleotides read TGTGCCAGCAGCGAAGATAATAGCGGCTATGAGCAGTTCTTC. Amino acids: CASSEDNSGYEQFF.

The chain is built from TRBV6-1 and TRBJ2-7; D is perhaps TRBD2 (6 bases). The CDR3 has 13 residues. Germline values: CDR1 MNHNS, CDR2 SASEGT. V lost 0 bases and J 9 bases, leaving 12 bases between the germline ends. CDR3 in amino acids: CASSEALLGGQYF. CDR3 nucleotides: TGTGCCAGCAGTGAAGCGCTTTTGGGGGGGCAGTACTTC.

The chain combines TRBV2 with TRBJ2-3; D remains unclear. This CDR3 spans 12 amino acids. V was cut by 4 bases and J by 8 bases, with 10 bases left in between. Looked up from germline, CDR1 is SNHLY and CDR2 is FYNNEI. In DNA, the CDR3 is TGTGCCAGCAGTGGTCGAGGCTTTACGCAGTATTTT. This translates into CASSGRGFTQYF.

The V and J genes are TRBV7-2 and TRBJ2-3; D might be TRBD1 (5 bases). Per the germline V gene, CDR1 is SGHTA and CDR2 is FQGNSA. The CDR3 spans 15 residues. Trimming left V 6 bases short and J 2 bases short, with 15 bases between. CDR3 sequence (DNA): TGTGCCAGCAGACGTGACAGACTTAACACAGATACGCAGTATTTT. Encoded protein: CASRRDRLNTDTQYF.

The chain carries TRBV10-2 and TRBJ1-1; D remains ambiguous. The CDR3 runs 16 residues. Germline CDR1 reads WSHSY; CDR2 reads SAAADI. V was pared by 2 bases and J by 1 base, with 14 bases between. Written as DNA, the CDR3 is TGCGCCAGCAGTGAGAGCCCCCTCCCGAGGAACACTGAAGCTTTCTTT. Protein product: CASSESPLPRNTEAFF.

This clone was seen just once. CDR3 coding DNA: TGCAGCGTTGGCGGGACAGGGTACGGCAATGAGCAGTTCTTC. As protein: CSVGGTGYGNEQFF. The chain links TRBV29-1 to TRBJ2-1; 9 nucleotides align to TRBD1. The CDR3 is 14 residues long. Per germline, CDR1 SQVTM and CDR2 ANQGSEA. J lost 6 bases, V lost 4 bases, and 7 bases had no gene match.

The rearrangement joins TRBV24-1 to TRBJ2-7; D not resolved. The CDR3 runs 14 residues. V lost 2 bases, J lost 3 bases, and 10 bases lay in between. Per the germline V gene, CDR1 is KGHDR and CDR2 is SFDVKD. The CDR3 loop is CATSDSKSGYEQYF. The CDR3 DNA is TGTGCCACCAGTGATTCCAAATCAGGCTACGAGCAGTACTTC.

DNA for the CDR3: TGCGCCAGCAGCGGACAGGGGGGGAACACTGAAGCTTTCTTT. This gives the protein CASSGQGGNTEAFF. The chain has TRBV5-1 and TRBJ1-1, with 10 bases fitting TRBD1. CDR1 SGHRS and CDR2 YFSETQ come from the germline V gene. This CDR3 is 14 amino acids long. V dropped 4 bases and J dropped 1; count of bases not matched to a gene: 1.

V gene TRBV10-3 combines with J gene TRBJ2-1; weak D call: TRBD2 (6 bases). The CDR3 loop spans 14 amino acids. In germline, CDR1 is ENHRY, CDR2 SYGVKD. V was cut by 4 bases and J by 9 bases, with 16 bases left in between. The CDR3 DNA reads as TGTGCCATCAGTGTGTTGTCGGGAGTGGGTGAGCAGTTCTTC. As protein: CAISVLSGVGEQFF.

This clone was picked up one time. This rearrangement joins TRBV19 to TRBJ1-5; D possibly corresponds to TRBD1 (5 bases). The CDR3 length is 17 residues. The ends were cut back, 7 bases at V and 1 base at J, with 20 bases in the middle. CDR1 is LNHDA and CDR2 is SQIVND in the germline V gene (reference sequence). The CDR3: CASKSSAGHRSNQPQHF. The CDR3 nucleotides read TGTGCCAGTAAATCGTCCGCCGGACACCGAAGCAATCAGCCCCAGCATTTT.

This chain joins TRBV5-1 and TRBJ2-7; 7 nucleotides match TRBD1. This CDR3 has 15 amino acids. Germline V gives CDR1 SGHRS, CDR2 YFSETQ. V dropped 3 bases and J dropped 4; count of bases not matched to a gene: 10. The CDR3 DNA is TGCGCCAGCAGCTCCTCGACAGGGCTCCTTTACGAGCAGTACTTC. It specifies CASSSSTGLLYEQYF.

The gene calls are TRBV30 and TRBJ2-7; the D gene is possibly TRBD1 (6 bases). The CDR3 runs 15 residues. Germline V CDR1 and CDR2: GTSNPN, SVGIG (reference sequence). Trimming shortened V by 1 base and J by 1 base, and 14 bases separated the two germline ends. CDR3 DNA sequence: TGTGCCTGGAGTGAAACAGGGAAAGGATCCTACGAGCAGTACTTC. Its protein is CAWSETGKGSYEQYF.

The V call is TRBV6-4, the J call TRBJ2-1, with D perhaps matching TRBD1 (7 bases). Germline CDR1 reads MRHNA; CDR2 reads SNTAGT. The V and J ends lost 2 bases and 9 bases respectively, with 17 bases between them. This CDR3 spans 15 amino acids. CDR3 DNA sequence: TGTGCCAGCAGTGACAAGGGGGCGCCGCGGGGTGAGCAGTTCTTC. Encoded protein: CASSDKGAPRGEQFF.

V gene TRBV6-5 combines with J gene TRBJ2-7; tentatively, D is TRBD2 (6 bases). The CDR3 consists of 16 residues. Germline V gene lookup returns CDR1 MNHEY and CDR2 SVGAGI. The V end lost 3 bases, the J end lost 4 bases, and 19 bases lay between the germline ends. This CDR3 reads CASSYAFLAVGYEQYF. In DNA form, the CDR3 reads TGTGCCAGCAGTTATGCCTTTTTAGCGGTCGGTTACGAGCAGTACTTC.

This chain uses TRBV7-2 with TRBJ2-1; tentatively, D is TRBD2 (7 bases). The CDR3 length is 13 residues. Germline CDR1 and CDR2: SGHTA and FQGNSA. The V end was cut by 0 bases, the J end by 10 bases, with 10 bases between. The CDR3: CASSLAGGREQFF. DNA of the CDR3: TGTGCCAGCAGCTTAGCGGGGGGGCGAGAGCAGTTCTTC. The full variable domain, its missing parts supplied by reference TRBV7-2 and TRBJ2-1, is GAGVSQSPSNKVTEKGKDVELRCDPISGHTALYWYRQSLGQGLEFLIYFQGNSAPDKSGLPSDRFSAERTGGSVSTLTIQRTQQEDSAVYLCASSLAGGREQFFGPGTRLTVL.

Details on this clone: A junction end diverges from the germline sequence, so it may reflect a read error. The chain joins TRBV7-3 to TRBJ2-3; D ambiguous. The CDR3 is 13 amino acids. CDR1 is SGHTA, CDR2 FQGTGA, per germline. The CDR3 DNA reads TGTGCCAGCAGCTTAAACCCCAACATCCCGGCGGTTTTT. This gives the protein CASSLNPNIPAVF.

A single count supports this clone. The V call is TRBV7-9, the J call TRBJ2-1; 11 bases map to TRBD2. The ends lost 4 bases at V and 3 bases at J; junction bases unmatched: 8. The length of the CDR3 is 17 residues. Germline CDR1 and CDR2: SEHNR and FQNEAQ (reference sequence). As DNA, the CDR3 is TGTGCCAGCAGCTCCGACCTAGCGGGGGGCCTCTACAATGAGCAGTTCTTC. Protein: CASSSDLAGGLYNEQFF.

Only one count was recorded for this clone. The rearrangement uses TRBV27 and TRBJ1-1, with TRBD1 matching over 7 bases. The J segment lost 3 bases and the V segment lost 6 bases, leaving 4 bases of the junction unmatched. CDR1 is MNHEY, CDR2 SMNVEV, per germline (reference sequence). This CDR3 contains 13 residues. The CDR3 loop is CASSPGGYTEAFF. The CDR3 DNA reads as TGTGCCAGCAGCCCAGGGGGTTACACTGAAGCTTTCTTT.

The rearrangement uses TRBV9 and TRBJ2-3; tentatively, D is TRBD2 (5 bases). Germline CDR1 SGDLS, CDR2 YYNGEE. The CDR3 covers 13 residues. Trimming shortened V by 6 bases and J by 6 bases, and 14 bases separated the two germline ends. Here the CDR3 DNA reads TGTGCCAGCACCCCGCAGTCGGGGGATACGCAGTATTTT. This translates into CASTPQSGDTQYF.

The chain combines TRBV18 with TRBJ2-3, with unresolved D. In germline, CDR1 is KGHSH, CDR2 LQKENI. The ends were cut back, 0 bases at V and 2 bases at J, with 9 bases in the middle. This CDR3 spans 15 amino acids. The CDR3 loop is CASSPPSESTDTQYF. The CDR3 DNA reads as TGTGCCAGCTCACCACCCTCGGAGTCCACAGATACGCAGTATTTT.

The gene calls are TRBV7-8 and TRBJ2-1, with 8 bases identical to TRBD1. CDR1 and CDR2 (germline): SGHVS, FQNEAQ. V shed 3 bases, J shed 5 bases, and the junction held 12 bases outside the gene matches. The CDR3 has 17 residues. CDR3 protein: CASSFDFGQGANNEQFF. CDR3 sequence (DNA): TGTGCCAGCAGCTTCGATTTTGGACAGGGTGCTAACAATGAGCAGTTCTTC.